These 14 T cell receptor beta chains originate from one sample sequenced in a study of Graves' ophthalmopathy and Graves' hyperthyroidism. RNA transcripts were the source from which TCR beta CDR3 regions were amplified. HTBI-primed first-round RT-PCR preceded second-round multiplex PCR. TCRdb passed the multiplex PCR reads through MiXCR, listing each CDR3 protein once. The sample records about 1.1 million distinct CDR3 sequences, about 40% being singletons. What was sequenced was peripheral blood or thyroid tissue (not recorded which). These receptor sequences come from an adult man with Graves' hyperthyroidism.

As for this clonotype: Given a much more abundant clone one base away, this may be a read error. V usage is TRBV9 and J usage is TRBJ2-5, with D perhaps TRBD1 (6 bases). The CDR3 runs to 17 residues. Germline V gives CDR1 SGDLS, CDR2 YYNGEE. The CDR3, as DNA: TGTACCAGCAGCCTACGTGGGACATCCTCATTGACGGAGACCCAGTACTTC. Residues: CTSSLRGTSSLTETQYF.

This rearrangement joins TRBV7-8 to TRBJ1-1; 10 positions agree with TRBD1. CDR1 and CDR2 (germline): SGHVS, FQNEAQ. This CDR3 has 14 amino acids. V was pared by 11 bases and J by 0 bases, with 6 bases of the junction left unmatched. The CDR3 here is CAAGTGAMNTEAFF. The CDR3 nucleotides are TGTGCCGCCGGGACAGGGGCCATGAACACTGAAGCTTTCTTT.

On this clonotype itself: This may come from a read error, since a much larger clone is one base off. The chain links TRBV10-3 to TRBJ1-3; maybe TRBD1 (5 bases). Germline V lookup: CDR1 ENHRY, CDR2 SYGVKD. V was trimmed by 4 bases and J by 3 bases, leaving 13 bases between them. This CDR3 contains 15 residues. The CDR3, as DNA: TGTGCCATCAGTGCGACGGGGGTGCGTGGAAACACCATATATTTT. It yields the protein CAISATGVRGNTIYF.

The chain is built from TRBV24-1 and TRBJ2-7, with 9 bases that match TRBD2. V was clipped by 5 bases and J by 0 bases; unmatched bases: 7. In germline, CDR1 is KGHDR, CDR2 SFDVKD. There are 16 residues in the CDR3. The CDR3 DNA reads as TGTGCCACCAGTGTTCTAGCGGGACCCTTCTCCTACGAGCAGTACTTC. It codes for CATSVLAGPFSYEQYF.

As for this clonotype: This may be a read error: a much more frequent sequence differs by one nucleotide. This chain links TRBV7-6 with TRBJ2-7, with a tentative D call TRBD2 (6 bases). This CDR3 is built from 15 residues. The germline V gene encodes CDR1 SGHVS and CDR2 FNYEAQ. Trimming took off 5 bases at V and 0 bases at J, with 14 bases between the two ends. The CDR3 protein is CASSLMAGSSYEQYF. In DNA, the CDR3 is TGTGCCAGCAGCCTCATGGCGGGGAGCTCCTACGAGCAGTACTTC. The full variable domain, its missing parts supplied by reference TRBV7-6 and TRBJ2-7, is GAGVSQSPRYKVTKRGQDVALRCDPISGHVSLYWYRQALGQGPEFLTYFNYEAQQDKSGLPNDRFSAERPEGSISTLTIQRTEQRDSAMYRCASSLMAGSSYEQYFGPGTRLTVT.

CDR3 DNA: TGTGCCAGCAGCCCCAGGAACTATGGCTACACCTTC. Protein sequence: CASSPRNYGYTF. The J gene is TRBJ1-2, the V gene TRBV28; D is ambiguous. CDR1 and CDR2 from the germline V gene are MDHEN and SYDVKM. The CDR3 consists of 12 residues. V lost 6 bases to trimming and J lost 2 bases, with 7 bases between them.

This clonotype was detected ten times or more. V is TRBV7-9 and J is TRBJ1-6; TRBD1 might be the D (5 bases). The CDR3 is made up of 14 amino acids. Trimming pared 5 bases from V and 7 bases from J, leaving 12 bases between. Germline CDR1 SEHNR, CDR2 FQNEAQ (reference sequence). Written as DNA, the CDR3 is TGTGCCAGCAGCGGGCGACAGATCAATTCACCCCTCCACTTT. Translated: CASSGRQINSPLHF.

With regard to this clonotype: Germline and junction disagree at one end, which may indicate a read error. The V and J genes are TRBV4-1 and TRBJ2-3, with D maybe TRBD2 (6 bases). The germline V gene has CDR1 MGHRA and CDR2 YSYEKL. This CDR3 comprises 14 residues. Here the CDR3 reads CASSQAVGLGRLPW. CDR3 DNA sequence: TGCGCCAGCAGCCAAGCAGTGGGACTCGGACGACTCCCATGG.

This clonotype showed up many times. V usage is TRBV5-1 and J usage is TRBJ2-7; no reliable D call. Germline assignment: CDR1 SGHRS and CDR2 YFSETQ. The CDR3 length is 14 residues. V was pared by 4 bases and J by 2 bases, with 13 bases between. This chain's CDR3 is CASSTGVNPYEQYF. The DNA of the CDR3 is TGCGCCAGCAGCACCGGAGTTAATCCCTACGAGCAGTACTTC.

This clonotype was seen ten or more times. The genes are TRBV20-1 and TRBJ1-2, with TRBD1 as a possible D gene (5 bases). Germline V gives CDR1 DFQATT, CDR2 SNEGSKA (reference sequence). The CDR3 is 13 amino acids. Between the trimmed V and J ends, which lost 0 bases and 8 bases, there was a span of 13 bases. The CDR3 DNA reads as TGCAGTGCTAGAGATCCCGGGGCCCAGGGCTACACCTTC. Its translation: CSARDPGAQGYTF.

About this clonotype itself: Its ends do not fully match the called genes, so a read error is possible. The chain is built from TRBV5-1 and TRBJ1-1; unclear D gene. Germline V gene lookup returns CDR1 SGHRS and CDR2 YFSETQ. This CDR3 is 14 amino acids long. The CDR3 spells CASSFRRRITEAFF. The DNA of the CDR3 is TGTGCCAGCAGCTTTAGGAGGCGGATCACTGAAGCTTTCTTT. Together with reference TRBV5-1 and TRBJ1-1, the CDR3 gives the full variable domain: KAGVTQTPRYLIKTRGQQVTLSCSPISGHRSVSWYQQTPGQGLQFLFEYFSETQRNKGNFPGRFSGRQFSNSRSEMNVSTLELGDSALYLCASSFRRRITEAFFGQGTRLTVV.

There are many counts of this clonotype. The chain combines TRBV20-1 with TRBJ1-1; no firm D call. The length of the CDR3 is 15 residues. Germline values: CDR1 DFQATT, CDR2 SNEGSKA (reference sequence). The V end was cut by 2 bases, the J end by 1 base, with 14 bases between. The CDR3: CSARHGDPANTEAFF. In nucleotides, the CDR3 is TGCAGTGCTAGACACGGTGATCCGGCGAACACTGAAGCTTTCTTT.

About this clonotype: Its ends do not fully match the called genes, so a read error is possible. This chain connects TRBV5-1 to TRBJ2-7; 9 bases align to TRBD1. Germline CDR1 is SGHRS and CDR2 is YFSETQ. This CDR3 contains 15 residues. CDR3: CASSLRSTGGFEQYF. CDR3 coding DNA: TGTGCCAGCAGCTTGCGGTCGACAGGGGGGTTTGAGCAGTACTTC.

On this clonotype itself: Its ends do not fully match the called genes, so a read error is possible. The chain employs TRBV5-1 and TRBJ2-5; possible D gene TRBD1, 5 bases. The CDR3 has 14 amino acids. The germline V gene encodes CDR1 SGHRS and CDR2 YFSETQ. The CDR3 DNA reads TGCGCCAGCACCCTCGTGACAGCCCAAGAGACCCGGTACTTC. Translating gives CASTLVTAQETRYF.